The next 9 T cell receptor beta chains were all read from a single sample in a study of early T cells in non-severe SARS-CoV-2 infection (dated by TCRdb to about 2021). The library was obtained by 5' RACE. The reads were generated on a NextSeq 500. Using fastp at Q25 and MiXCR, TCRdb reprocessed the public reads and kept productive beta chains. Each entry is one CDR3 protein sequence, shown with its most common DNA and genes. Within this sample are more than 80,000 distinct CDR3 sequences, with about 13% of them counted one time only. The top ten hold under 1.5% of the sample. What was sequenced was whole blood. The receptor source for this set is an adult who was a healthcare worker with PCR-confirmed SARS-CoV-2 infection or an uninfected control (not recorded which).

A note on this clonotype: With a much larger clone just one base away, this may be a read error. The chain uses TRBV6-5 and TRBJ1-3; D is unresolved. The CDR3 contains 13 residues. Germline CDR1 reads MNHEY; CDR2 reads SVGAGI. Deletions cut 8 bases from V and 6 bases from J, with 14 bases between. The CDR3 bases are TGTGCCAGCGGCAGGAGAACGGAAAACACCATATATTTT. Translating it yields CASGRRTENTIYF.

The table lists this clonotype with a few counts. This chain joins TRBV9 and TRBJ2-1; D remains unclear. Germline V gene sequence: CDR1 SGDLS, CDR2 YYNGEE. The CDR3 is 15 residues long. Trimming took 4 bases from V and 0 from J, leaving 11 bases between them. The CDR3 sequence is CASSPVGSSYNEQFF. The CDR3 DNA is TGTGCCAGCAGCCCCGTTGGCAGCTCCTACAATGAGCAGTTCTTC.

In its sample, this clonotype was seen many times. This chain uses TRBV19 with TRBJ1-5; 8 nucleotides match TRBD1. CDR3 length: 15 residues. Germline V gene sequence: CDR1 LNHDA, CDR2 SQIVND (reference sequence). The junction had 10 bases not matched to a gene; V was cut back by 8 bases and J by 4 bases. The CDR3 loop is CASRQGTVWNQPQHF. The CDR3 bases are TGTGCCAGTCGACAGGGGACAGTGTGGAATCAGCCCCAGCATTTT. Drawing the rest from reference TRBV19 and TRBJ1-5, the complete variable domain is DGGITQSPKYLFRKEGQNVTLSCEQNLNHDAMYWYRQDPGQGLRLIYYSQIVNDFQKGDIAEGYSVSREKKESFPLTVTSAQKNPTAFYLCASRQGTVWNQPQHFGDGTRLSIL.

The genes are TRBV11-2 and TRBJ1-4; D is unclear. CDR3 length: 15 amino acids. The germline V gene encodes CDR1 SGHAT and CDR2 FQNNGV. Trimming pared 2 bases from V and 0 bases from J, leaving 7 bases between. The CDR3, as DNA: TGTGCCAGCAGCTTATTAAGTGCAACTAATGAAAAACTGTTTTTT. It encodes CASSLLSATNEKLFF.

This clonotype has at least ten counts. The V and J genes are TRBV7-6 and TRBJ2-3; possible D gene TRBD2, 7 bases. The CDR3 sequence is 17 residues long. The V end lost 4 bases, the J end lost 5 bases, and 22 bases lay between the germline ends. Per the germline V gene, CDR1 is SGHVS and CDR2 is FNYEAQ. Written as DNA, the CDR3 is TGTGCCAGCAGCTCTCGGGGGGCAGGGGAGGGTCAAGATACGCAGTATTTT. Translation gives CASSSRGAGEGQDTQYF.

This clonotype appeared a few times. This chain links TRBV4-1 with TRBJ1-3; no clear D. The CDR3 covers 15 residues. Germline CDR1 and CDR2: MGHRA and YSYEKL. V gave up 0 bases and J gave up 4 bases, with 10 bases separating them. The CDR3 loop is CASSQEGRWGNTIYF. Written as DNA, the CDR3 is TGCGCCAGCAGCCAAGAGGGCAGGTGGGGAAACACCATATATTTT.

The gene calls are TRBV4-3 and TRBJ2-7, with 12 bases lining up with TRBD1. Germline CDR1 is LGHNA and CDR2 is YSLEER. V lost 1 base and J lost 1; bases outside the gene matches: 5. There are 17 residues in the CDR3. The DNA of the CDR3 is TGCGCCAGCAGCCAAGGACCGGGACAGGGGGCTTCCTACGAGCAGTACTTC. It yields the protein CASSQGPGQGASYEQYF.

This clonotype was seen many times. J is TRBJ2-1 and V is TRBV7-2; D remains unclear. Germline V CDR1 and CDR2: SGHTA, FQGNSA. Trimming shortened V by 3 bases and J by 9 bases, and 12 bases separated the two germline ends. CDR3 length: 13 residues. The DNA for the CDR3 is TGTGCCAGCAGCTTTACAAATATAGGTGAGCAGTTCTTC. Translation gives CASSFTNIGEQFF.

This clonotype was seen many times. This chain's CDR3 is CASSQLPLNTEAFF. CDR3 sequence (DNA): TGTGCCAGCAGCCAGCTTCCGTTGAACACTGAAGCTTTCTTT. This chain uses TRBV7-6 with TRBJ1-1; D is uncertain. Germline V gene sequence: CDR1 SGHVS, CDR2 FNYEAQ. The germline V and J ends were trimmed by 5 bases and 0 bases, with 10 bases remaining between them. This CDR3 region has 14 residues.